These 23 T cell receptor beta chains were sequenced from one sample in a study of beta chain features in type 1 diabetes. Study conclusions and caveats: For Type 1 diabetes patients, all four CD4+ subsets carried TCRB CDR3s that were moderately but significantly shorter.

The antigens of these receptors remain unknown. Sequenced material consisted of expressed TCRB transcripts (all of the isolated RNA was reverse transcribed). The protocol was immunoSEQ multiplex PCR, while the TCRdb copy is restricted to in-frame clones and leaves out a portion. The table shows about 660,000 clones, with around 15% occurring only once. Sequenced sample: naive CD4+ T cells from blood. These receptors were taken from a man aged 18 to 30 with type 1 diabetes.

On this clone: The junction differs from germline at one of its ends, possibly a read error. The chain uses TRBV6-1 and TRBJ1-5; D remains unclear. Per the germline V gene, CDR1 is MNHNS and CDR2 is SASEGT. The CDR3 has 11 residues. The CDR3 region is CASSGKQPQHF. The CDR3 DNA reads as TGTGCCAGCAGTGGCAAACAGCCCCAGCATTTT.

The chain carries TRBV6-5 and TRBJ1-1; D is perhaps TRBD1 (6 bases). The CDR3 totals 15 residues. The germline gives CDR1 MNHEY, CDR2 SVGAGI. The V gene lost 2 bases and the J gene lost 1 base, with 11 bases spanning the gap. The DNA for the CDR3 is TGTGCCAGCAGTTACCACGGGACACAGAACACTGAAGCTTTCTTT. Translating gives CASSYHGTQNTEAFF.

The chain combines TRBV5-1 with TRBJ1-2; D remains ambiguous. Trimming stripped 1 base from V and 10 bases from J, with 23 bases between. The CDR3 totals 16 residues. In germline, CDR1 is SGHRS, CDR2 YFSETQ. CDR3 in amino acids: CASSLYTDFPVIVYTF. CDR3 sequence (DNA): TGCGCCAGCAGCTTGTATACGGATTTTCCCGTGATTGTCTACACCTTC.

This clone was counted a few times. The chain is built from TRBV18 and TRBJ1-1, with TRBD1 matching 7 bases. The CDR3 contains 13 residues. Germline V CDR1 and CDR2: KGHSH, LQKENI. Germline trimming cut 4 bases from V and 2 bases from J; bases unmatched to any gene: 1. The chain's CDR3 is CASSRDRNTEAFF. Here the CDR3 DNA reads TGTGCCAGCTCACGGGACAGAAACACTGAAGCTTTCTTT.

This clone came up a few times. V usage is TRBV6-5 and J usage is TRBJ1-5; no reliable D call. CDR3 length: 15 residues. The germline CDR1 and CDR2 sequences are MNHEY and SVGAGI. V was trimmed by 4 bases and J by 0 bases, leaving 10 bases between them. The CDR3 is CASSSRGYSNQPQHF. The CDR3, as DNA: TGTGCCAGCAGTTCCCGGGGTTATAGCAATCAGCCCCAGCATTTT.

A few counts support this clone. The V gene is TRBV2, the J gene TRBJ2-1, with a tentative D call TRBD2 (6 bases). Per the germline V gene, CDR1 is SNHLY and CDR2 is FYNNEI. The CDR3 has 14 residues. Between the trimmed V and J ends, which lost 4 bases and 1 base, there was a span of 8 bases. CDR3 nucleotides: TGTGCCAGCAGTGGACTAGTTTCCTACAATGAGCAGTTCTTC. Residues: CASSGLVSYNEQFF.

This clone was picked up a small number of times. The rearrangement uses TRBV29-1 and TRBJ1-2; 9 nucleotides align to TRBD1. This CDR3 has 14 residues. The germline V gene encodes CDR1 SQVTM and CDR2 ANQGSEA. Trimming took 3 bases from V and 7 from J; bases not matched to a gene: 9. The CDR3 loop reads CSVDGQGPGSGYTF. CDR3 DNA: TGCAGCGTTGACGGACAGGGGCCGGGAAGTGGCTACACCTTC.

CDR3 loop: CAWSGQAYSNQPQHF. The CDR3, as DNA: TGTGCCTGGAGTGGACAGGCATATAGCAATCAGCCCCAGCATTTT. The chain uses TRBV30 and TRBJ1-5; D is perhaps TRBD1 (6 bases). CDR1 and CDR2 (germline): GTSNPN, SVGIG (reference sequence). This CDR3 spans 15 amino acids. V lost 1 base and J lost 0, with 10 bases in between. Drawing the rest from reference TRBV30 and TRBJ1-5, the complete variable domain is SQTIHQWPATLVQPVGSPLSLECTVEGTSNPNLYWYRQAAGRGLQLLFYSVGIGQISSEVPQNLSASRPQDRQFILSSKKLLLSDSGFYLCAWSGQAYSNQPQHFGDGTRLSIL.

This clone was observed a handful of times. The chain has TRBV29-1 and TRBJ1-1; D may be TRBD1 (6 bases). The length of the CDR3 is 12 residues. From germline, CDR1 is SQVTM and CDR2 ANQGSEA. The V gene lost 8 bases and the J gene lost 0 bases, with 10 bases spanning the gap. The CDR3 bases are TGCAGCTTGGCAGGGGTGAACACTGAAGCTTTCTTT. It translates to CSLAGVNTEAFF.

The chain recombines TRBV6-6 with TRBJ2-5, with 7 bases matching TRBD1. CDR3 length: 14 residues. CDR1 MNHNY and CDR2 SVGAGI come from the germline V gene (reference sequence). Trimming removed 8 bases from V and 3 bases from J; junction bases left unmatched: 9. The CDR3 DNA sequence: TGTGCCAGCCTCCGATCGCAGGGGGAAGAGACCCAGTACTTC. Its translation is CASLRSQGEETQYF.

In this sample, this clone turned up a few times. The CDR3 sequence is CASSNQGNGYTF. CDR3 sequence (DNA): TGCGCCAGCAGCAATCAGGGCAATGGCTACACCTTC. V usage is TRBV4-3 and J usage is TRBJ1-2; D is perhaps TRBD1 (5 bases). CDR3 length: 12 residues. Germline V gene data show CDR1 as LGHNA and CDR2 as YSLEER. The V and J ends lost 5 bases and 6 bases respectively, with 10 bases between them.

As for this clone: Other DNA sequences of this sample code for an identical CDR3. V and J are TRBV7-2 and TRBJ1-1, with a tentative D call TRBD1 (5 bases). The CDR3 runs 14 residues. Trimming pared 5 bases from V and 1 base from J, leaving 11 bases between. CDR1 SGHTA and CDR2 FQGNSA come from the germline V gene. CDR3: CASSLVGENTEAFF. Written as DNA, the CDR3 is TGTGCCAGCAGCCTGGTGGGGGAGAACACTGAAGCTTTCTTT.

The CDR3 bases are TGTGCCAGCAGCTCCCAGATACTCCCTTTAGATGAGCAGTTCTTC. It codes for CASSSQILPLDEQFF. J is TRBJ2-1 and V is TRBV6-5; no firm D call. The CDR3 sequence is 15 residues long. The germline V gene encodes CDR1 MNHEY and CDR2 SVGAGI. Trimming pared 6 bases from V and 8 bases from J, leaving 20 bases between.

This clone appeared a few times. The V call is TRBV28, the J call TRBJ1-5; TRBD1 aligns across 7 bases. V was pared by 10 bases and J by 7 bases, with 7 bases of the junction left unmatched. The CDR3 loop spans 12 amino acids. Germline V lookup: CDR1 MDHEN, CDR2 SYDVKM. CDR3: CATTGDGQPQHF. The CDR3 nucleotides are TGTGCCACCACAGGGGACGGGCAGCCCCAGCATTTT.

This chain uses TRBV6-1 with TRBJ2-3; either TRBD1 or TRBD2 may fit D (5 bases each). CDR1 and CDR2 from the germline V gene are MNHNS and SASEGT. This CDR3 spans 13 amino acids. V was shortened by 11 bases and J by 3 bases, with 15 bases between the two germline ends. The CDR3 is CAASLGVTDTQYF. The CDR3 DNA follows: TGTGCCGCCTCTTTGGGGGTAACAGATACGCAGTATTTT.

The chain uses TRBV7-9 and TRBJ2-7, with 7 nucleotides matching TRBD1. V shed 2 bases and J 4 bases; nucleotides not matched to a gene: 14. The CDR3 loop spans 17 amino acids. Germline CDR1 and CDR2: SEHNR and FQNEAQ (reference sequence). CDR3 loop: CASSLLGFKGGAYEQYF. CDR3 in DNA: TGTGCCAGCAGCTTACTGGGATTCAAAGGGGGCGCATACGAGCAGTACTTC.

This clone came up a few times. The rearrangement links TRBV7-2 to TRBJ2-7; 9 nucleotides align to TRBD1. The CDR3 runs to 14 residues. V dropped 3 bases and J dropped 4; count of bases not matched to a gene: 4. Per the germline V gene, CDR1 is SGHTA and CDR2 is FQGNSA. The DNA for the CDR3 is TGTGCCAGCAGCTTCGACAGGGGGACGTACGAGCAGTACTTC. This translates into CASSFDRGTYEQYF.

The chain carries TRBV28 and TRBJ1-4; no definite D call. The CDR3 spans 13 residues. Germline loops: CDR1 MDHEN, CDR2 SYDVKM. Trimming took off 7 bases at V and 8 bases at J, with 14 bases between the two ends. DNA for the CDR3: TGTGCCAGCACCTTTTGGGGTCGGGAAAAACTGTTTTTT. Translating it yields CASTFWGREKLFF.

This clone was found a few times. The chain joins TRBV13 to TRBJ2-2; 9 positions match TRBD1. Germline V gene sequence: CDR1 PRHDT, CDR2 FYEKMQ (reference sequence). The CDR3 runs to 17 residues. Trimming at V came to 7 bases and at J to 3 bases, leaving 12 bases not matched to a gene. The CDR3 loop is CASTPGRTGVHTGELFF. CDR3 DNA: TGTGCCAGCACCCCAGGGCGGACAGGGGTCCACACCGGGGAGCTGTTTTTT.

This clone has only a few counts. V usage is TRBV5-6 and J usage is TRBJ1-5, with 7 bases aligning to TRBD1. CDR3 length: 14 amino acids. Per the germline V gene, CDR1 is SGHDT and CDR2 is YYEEEE. V shed 3 bases and J 6 bases; nucleotides not matched to a gene: 6. The CDR3 reads CASSSGGPSQPQHF. The CDR3 region has the DNA TGTGCCAGCAGCTCAGGGGGGCCAAGTCAGCCCCAGCATTTT.

On this clone: The junction does not match germline at one end; this may be a read error. V is TRBV7-7 and J is TRBJ2-2, with unresolved D. The CDR3 is 13 amino acids. Germline-derived CDR1 and CDR2 are SSHAT and FNYEAQ (reference sequence). CDR3 sequence: CASSYTNTGELFF. CDR3 sequence (DNA): TGTGCTAGCAGCTATACCAACACCGGGGAGCTGTTTTTT.

This clone has only a few counts. This rearrangement joins TRBV9 to TRBJ1-2; maybe TRBD1 (5 bases). Germline assignment: CDR1 SGDLS and CDR2 YYNGEE. The CDR3 length is 13 residues. With 3 bases removed from V and 8 bases from J, the gap between germline ends came to 14 bases. CDR3 protein: CASSAPPQGGYTF. CDR3 bases: TGTGCCAGCAGCGCCCCCCCCCAGGGAGGCTACACCTTC.

The J gene is TRBJ1-2, the V gene TRBV9; 7 bases align to TRBD1. CDR3 size: 15 residues. V dropped 3 bases and J dropped 2; count of bases not matched to a gene: 7. Germline assignment: CDR1 SGDLS and CDR2 YYNGEE. The CDR3 loop is CASSALDRTNYGYTF. In nucleotides, the CDR3 is TGTGCCAGCAGCGCCTTGGACAGGACGAACTATGGCTACACCTTC.